Below, one T cell receptor (beta chain) is given with its context. Its antigen remains unknown. Trimming cost V 1 base and J 0 bases; bases outside gene matches: 5. CDR3 length equals 18 residues. Germline assignment: CDR1 LNHDA and CDR2 SQIVND (reference sequence). The sample is drawn from a study of cytomegalovirus exposure and HLA in healthy donors. The PCR employed 60 Vbeta primers together with 13 Jbeta primers. Method: immunoSEQ multiplex PCR; TCRdb's copy keeps in-frame clones and lacks some. The sample includes roughly 120,000 clones, approximately 80% of them seen just once. Study results and caveats: Later analysis demonstrated an association between a missense DCLRE1C variant and TCR beta V- and J-gene trimming. As a later analysis revealed, the rate of TCR association differed by HLA locus, with DRB1 most and HLA-C fewest. Being indistinguishable, some V segments were excluded, TRBV6-2 and TRBV6-3 among them.

The sequenced sample consisted of PBMCs. V usage is TRBV19 and J usage is TRBJ2-6; 8 bases line up with TRBD1. The receptor comes from a man between 50 and 59 years old in good health and CMV-seronegative. CDR3 DNA: TGTGCCAGTAGTATAGGTGGGACAGGACTCTCTGGGGCCAACGTCCTGACTTTC. It translates to CASSIGGTGLSGANVLTF.